This T cell receptor beta chain came from a study of blood T cell repertoires in COVID-19. Study background: Researchers got acute and convalescent COVID-19 samples from the United States, Italy and Spain. PBMCs, B-cell-depleted T cells, or T cells provided the cDNA or gDNA that made up the material.

Seattle-derived patients entered the study during active infection and were followed longitudinally. This table comes from immunoSEQ multiplex PCR, and its TCRdb copy is limited to in-frame clones, with some not included. The table includes over 150,000 clones, around 81% detected once. This clone was seen just once. This receptor was obtained from a woman at least 80 years old with COVID-19, enrolled during active disease. Sequenced sample: peripheral blood.

This chain's CDR3 is CASSLGGGYTF. CDR3 DNA sequence: TGTGCCAGCAGTCTGGGGGGGGGCTACACCTTC. The gene calls are TRBV12-3 or TRBV12-4 and TRBJ1-2, with D possibly TRBD1 on 5 matching bases. Trimming shortened V by 5 bases and J by 8 bases, and 9 bases separated the two germline ends. This CDR3 is 11 amino acids long.